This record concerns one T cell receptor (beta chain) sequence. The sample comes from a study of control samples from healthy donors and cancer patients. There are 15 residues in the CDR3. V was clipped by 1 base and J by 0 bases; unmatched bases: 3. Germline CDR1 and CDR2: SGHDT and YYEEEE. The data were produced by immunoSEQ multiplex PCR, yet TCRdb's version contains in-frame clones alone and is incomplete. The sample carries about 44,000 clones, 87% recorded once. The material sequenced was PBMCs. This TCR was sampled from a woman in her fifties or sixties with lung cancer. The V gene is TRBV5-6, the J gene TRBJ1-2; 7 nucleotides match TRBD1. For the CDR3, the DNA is TGTGCCAGCAGCTTGACAGGGGATCCTAACTATGGCTACACCTTC. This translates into CASSLTGDPNYGYTF.